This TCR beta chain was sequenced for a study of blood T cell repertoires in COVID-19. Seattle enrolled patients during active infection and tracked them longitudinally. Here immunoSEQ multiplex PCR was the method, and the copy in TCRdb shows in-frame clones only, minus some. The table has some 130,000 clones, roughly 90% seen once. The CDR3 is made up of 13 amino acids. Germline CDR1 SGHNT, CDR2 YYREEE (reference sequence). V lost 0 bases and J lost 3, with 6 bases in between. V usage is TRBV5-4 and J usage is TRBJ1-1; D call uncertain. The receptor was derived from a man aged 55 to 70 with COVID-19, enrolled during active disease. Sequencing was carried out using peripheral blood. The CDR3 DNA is TGTGCCAGCAGCTTGGCCCTAGACACTGAAGCTTTCTTT. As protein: CASSLALDTEAFF.